This TCR beta chain stems from a study of long-term antiretroviral therapy in people with HIV. Study-wide results and caveats: ART adherence, viral resistance and therapy changes were not recorded.

The ends lost 2 bases at V and 0 bases at J; junction bases unmatched: 8. The CDR3 has 17 amino acids. Germline CDR1 MNHNS, CDR2 SASEGT. A v3.0 immunoSEQ assay was performed at survey level. Sequencing targeted about 40,000-50,000 T-cell genomes per sample. Here immunoSEQ multiplex PCR was the method, and the copy in TCRdb shows in-frame clones only, minus some. The repertoire holds roughly 20,000 clones, with about 85% as singletons. Regarding this clone: The antigen remains unidentified.

The chain is built from TRBV6-1 and TRBJ1-2, with 8 bases matching TRBD1. The specimen was unsorted PBMCs, collected 1.9 years after starting antiretroviral therapy. The clonotype originates from a woman aged 45-59 years with HIV. CDR3: CASSEKIGQGSNYGYTF. The CDR3 DNA follows: TGTGCCAGCAGTGAAAAAATAGGACAGGGTTCTAACTATGGCTACACCTTC.